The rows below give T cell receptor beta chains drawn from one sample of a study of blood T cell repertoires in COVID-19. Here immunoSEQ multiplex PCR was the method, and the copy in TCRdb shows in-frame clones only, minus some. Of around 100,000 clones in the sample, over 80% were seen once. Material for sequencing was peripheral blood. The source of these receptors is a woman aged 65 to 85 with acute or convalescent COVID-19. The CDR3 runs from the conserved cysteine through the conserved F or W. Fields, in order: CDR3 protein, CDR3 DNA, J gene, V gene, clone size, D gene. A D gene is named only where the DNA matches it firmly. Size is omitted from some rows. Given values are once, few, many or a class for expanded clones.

CASSGQGNMNTEAFF	TGCGCCAGCAGTGGACAGGGGAACATGAACACTGAAGCTTTCTTT	TRBJ1-1	TRBV5-1	.	TRBD1
CASSFPGGGRFEETQYF	TGTGCCAGCAGTTTTCCAGGGGGCGGTCGTTTTGAAGAGACCCAGTACTTC	TRBJ2-5	TRBV28	.	TRBD1
CASSQDSGYNEQFF	TGTGCCAGCAGCCAAGACTCCGGTTACAATGAGCAGTTCTTC	TRBJ2-1	TRBV4-2	.	.
CASSLWGTGGWHTEAFF	TGTGCCAGCAGTTTATGGGGGACAGGGGGCTGGCACACTGAAGCTTTCTTT	TRBJ1-1	TRBV28	few	TRBD1
CASRLPGQDFYTF	TGTGCCAGCAGACTCCCGGGACAGGATTTTTACACCTTC	TRBJ1-2	TRBV28	once	TRBD1
CSASRAGARLYTQYF	TGCAGTGCTAGTCGGGCGGGGGCGAGGTTATATACGCAGTATTTT	TRBJ2-3	TRBV20-1	once	.
CASSTRGGLVADTQYF	TGTGCCAGCAGCACCCGGGGGGGACTAGTTGCAGATACGCAGTATTTT	TRBJ2-3	TRBV7-8	.	TRBD2
CASSTGPSGNTIYF	TGCGCCAGCAGCACAGGGCCCTCTGGAAACACCATATATTTT	TRBJ1-3	TRBV5-1	.	.
CASSPWTESSYEQYF	TGTGCCAGCAGCCCATGGACAGAGAGCTCCTACGAGCAGTACTTC	TRBJ2-7	TRBV7-9	few	.
CASSESGQPGNTIYF	TGCGCCAGCAGTGAGTCCGGACAGCCGGGAAACACCATATATTTT	TRBJ1-3	TRBV10-1	.	.
CASSLAGAIYGYTF	TGTGCCAGCAGCTTGGCCGGTGCAATATATGGCTACACCTTC	TRBJ1-2	TRBV5-6	once	.
CASSLRVDNSPLHF	TGTGCCAGCAGCCTCAGGGTGGATAATTCACCCCTCCACTTT	TRBJ1-6	TRBV6-6	.	.
CASSFGLAGGPGEQYF	TGTGCCAGCAGCTTCGGACTAGCGGGAGGGCCGGGCGAGCAGTACTTC	TRBJ2-7	TRBV9	once	TRBD2
CASSLDRGLDEAFF	TGTGCCAGCAGCCTGGACAGGGGGTTAGATGAAGCTTTCTTT	TRBJ1-1	TRBV7-2	.	TRBD1
CASSGGRLGAYEQYF	TGTGCCAGCAGTGGGGGGAGGCTAGGCGCCTACGAGCAGTACTTC	TRBJ2-7	TRBV28	.	.
CASSGRENSPLHF	TGTGCCAGCTCTGGCCGGGAAAATTCACCCCTCCACTTT	TRBJ1-6	TRBV6-6	.	.
CSAGTGALGTEAFF	TGCAGCGCGGGGACAGGGGCCCTGGGGACTGAAGCTTTCTTT	TRBJ1-1	TRBV29-1	.	TRBD1
CASSPSAGEGGYTF	TGCGCCAGCAGTCCCTCGGCAGGGGAAGGTGGCTACACCTTC	TRBJ1-2	TRBV5-1	.	.
CASGGLNEKLFF	TGTGCCAGCGGGGGACTTAATGAAAAACTGTTTTTT	TRBJ1-4	TRBV27	.	.
CASSQERSTEGEAFF	TGCGCCAGCAGCCAAGAAAGGTCGACGGAGGGGGAAGCTTTCTTT	TRBJ1-1	TRBV4-1	.	.
CASNSARAGELFF	TGTGCCAGTAACTCTGCGCGGGCCGGGGAGCTGTTTTTT	TRBJ2-2	TRBV19	.	.
CASSVDASGGLQETQYF	TGTGCCAGCAGCGTCGACGCTAGCGGGGGCCTTCAAGAGACCCAGTACTTC	TRBJ2-5	TRBV9	.	TRBD2
CASSVNGQGDDFFYQPQHF	TGTGCCAGCAGCGTAAACGGACAGGGTGATGATTTCTTCTACCAGCCCCAGCATTTT	TRBJ1-5	TRBV21-1	.	.
CASSAGRGRTDTQYF	TGTGCCAGCTCGGCGGGGAGGGGCCGTACAGATACGCAGTATTTT	TRBJ2-3	TRBV18	.	TRBD2
CASSPAGAPEAFF	TGTGCCAGCAGTCCCGCGGGTGCCCCTGAAGCTTTCTTT	TRBJ1-1	TRBV12-3/TRBV12-4	.	.
CASSIARDSYEQYF	TGTGCCAGTAGTATAGCACGGGACTCCTACGAGCAGTACTTC	TRBJ2-7	TRBV19	.	.
CASSPALTGTGGNTIYF	TGTGCCAGCAGCCCAGCGCTTACAGGGACGGGTGGAAACACCATATATTTT	TRBJ1-3	TRBV6-4	few	.
CASSFNGDTQYF	TGTGCCAGCAGCTTTAACGGAGATACGCAGTATTTT	TRBJ2-3	TRBV11-3	.	.
CAWSVNPRDTEAFF	TGTGCCTGGAGTGTAAATCCACGGGACACTGAAGCTTTCTTT	TRBJ1-1	TRBV30	once	.
CASFRDSYGYTF	TGTGCCAGCTTCAGGGACAGCTATGGCTACACCTTC	TRBJ1-2	TRBV6-5	.	TRBD1
CASSEVGGKGRDTQYF	TGTGCCAGCAGTGAAGTCGGCGGGAAAGGACGCGATACGCAGTATTTT	TRBJ2-3	TRBV25-1	.	.
CAITDRGSYEQYF	TGTGCCATCACCGACAGGGGAAGCTACGAGCAGTACTTC	TRBJ2-7	TRBV10-3	.	TRBD1
CSVDLGASTDTQYF	TGCAGCGTTGACTTGGGGGCAAGCACAGATACGCAGTATTTT	TRBJ2-3	TRBV29-1	.	.
CAISESRGQETQYF	TGTGCCATCAGTGAGTCCAGAGGTCAAGAGACCCAGTACTTC	TRBJ2-5	TRBV10-3	.	.
CASGGAVIGETQYF	TGCGCCAGCGGGGGGGCCGTCATAGGGGAGACCCAGTACTTC	TRBJ2-5	TRBV10-2	.	.
CASSLAQGAIGNTIYF	TGCGCCAGCAGCTTGGCACAGGGGGCAATCGGAAACACCATATATTTT	TRBJ1-3	TRBV5-1	.	TRBD1
CASSTGTSGTDTQYF	TGCGCCAGCAGCACCGGGACTAGCGGCACAGATACGCAGTATTTT	TRBJ2-3	TRBV5-1	.	TRBD2
CASSLGTQGAYEKLFF	TGTGCCAGCAGCTTGGGGACTCAGGGGGCGTATGAAAAACTGTTTTTT	TRBJ1-4	TRBV5-8	medium-sized	TRBD1
CASSSSSGRAGETQYF	TGTGCCAGCAGTTCGAGTAGCGGGAGGGCCGGGGAGACCCAGTACTTC	TRBJ2-5	TRBV6-5	.	TRBD2
CASSLPGNAEAFF	TGTGCCAGCAGCTTACCCGGGAATGCTGAAGCTTTCTTT	TRBJ1-1	TRBV7-6	few	.
CASSWTGKVDQPQHF	TGTGCCAGCAGCTGGACAGGGAAAGTAGATCAGCCCCAGCATTTT	TRBJ1-5	TRBV9	.	TRBD1
CASSLQSGDGYTF	TGTGCCAGCAGCTTACAGTCAGGGGATGGCTACACCTTC	TRBJ1-2	TRBV7-9	.	.
CASSDSAGPGELFF	TGTGCCAGCAGTGACTCTGCGGGGCCCGGGGAGCTGTTTTTT	TRBJ2-2	TRBV6-4	.	.
CASSPGTVLRSGELFF	TGCGCCAGCAGCCCGGGGACAGTCCTACGTTCCGGGGAGCTGTTTTTT	TRBJ2-2	TRBV5-1	.	TRBD1